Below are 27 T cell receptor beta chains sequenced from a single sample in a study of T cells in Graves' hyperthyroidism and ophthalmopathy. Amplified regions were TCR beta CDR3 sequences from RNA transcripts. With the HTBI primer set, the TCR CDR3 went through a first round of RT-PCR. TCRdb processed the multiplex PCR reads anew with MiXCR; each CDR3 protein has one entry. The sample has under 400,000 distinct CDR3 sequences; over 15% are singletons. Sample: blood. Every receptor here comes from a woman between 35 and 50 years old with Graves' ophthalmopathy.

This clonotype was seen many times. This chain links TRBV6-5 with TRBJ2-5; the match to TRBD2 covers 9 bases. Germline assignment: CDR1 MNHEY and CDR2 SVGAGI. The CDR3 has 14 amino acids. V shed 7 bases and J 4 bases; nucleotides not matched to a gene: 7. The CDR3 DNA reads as TGTGCCAGCATCCATATGGGACTAGCAGAGACCCAGTACTTC. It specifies CASIHMGLAETQYF.

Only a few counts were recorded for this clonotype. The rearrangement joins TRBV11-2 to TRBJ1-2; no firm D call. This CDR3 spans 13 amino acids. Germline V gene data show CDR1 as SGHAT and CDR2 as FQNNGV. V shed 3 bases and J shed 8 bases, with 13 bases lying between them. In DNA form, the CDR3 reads TGTGCCAGCAGCTTCGAACGGCGATTAGGCTACACCTTC. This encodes CASSFERRLGYTF.

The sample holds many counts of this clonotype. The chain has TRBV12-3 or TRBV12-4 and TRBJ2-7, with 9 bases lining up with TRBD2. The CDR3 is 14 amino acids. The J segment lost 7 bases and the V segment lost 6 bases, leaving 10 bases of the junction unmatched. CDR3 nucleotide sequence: TGTGCCAGCAGCGCAGGGCTAGCGGGACGAGAGCAGTACTTC. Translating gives CASSAGLAGREQYF.

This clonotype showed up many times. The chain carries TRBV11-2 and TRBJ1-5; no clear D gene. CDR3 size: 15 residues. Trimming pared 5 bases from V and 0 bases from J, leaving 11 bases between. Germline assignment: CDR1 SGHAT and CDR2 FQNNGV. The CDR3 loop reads CASSPRGYSNQPQHF. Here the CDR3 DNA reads TGTGCCAGCAGCCCACGGGGTTATAGCAATCAGCCCCAGCATTTT.

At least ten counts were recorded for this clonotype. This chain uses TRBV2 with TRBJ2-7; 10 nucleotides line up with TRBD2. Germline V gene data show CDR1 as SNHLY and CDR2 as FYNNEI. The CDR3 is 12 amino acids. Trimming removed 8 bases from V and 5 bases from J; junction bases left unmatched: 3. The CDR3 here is CASGTSDHEQYF. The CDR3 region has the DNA TGTGCCAGCGGGACTAGCGACCACGAGCAGTACTTC. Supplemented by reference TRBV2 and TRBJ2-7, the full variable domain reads EPEVTQTPSHQVTQMGQEVILRCVPISNHLYFYWYRQILGQKVEFLVSFYNNEISEKSEIFDDQFSVERPDGSNFTLKIRSTKLEDSAMYFCASGTSDHEQYFGPGTRLTVT.

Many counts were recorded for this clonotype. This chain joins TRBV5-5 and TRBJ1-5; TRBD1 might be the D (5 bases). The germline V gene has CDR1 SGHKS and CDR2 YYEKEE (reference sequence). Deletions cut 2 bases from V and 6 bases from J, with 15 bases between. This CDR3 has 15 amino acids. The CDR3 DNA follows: TGTGCCAGCAGCTTTAGGGGCGACCCGAGTCAGCCCCAGCATTTT. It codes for CASSFRGDPSQPQHF.

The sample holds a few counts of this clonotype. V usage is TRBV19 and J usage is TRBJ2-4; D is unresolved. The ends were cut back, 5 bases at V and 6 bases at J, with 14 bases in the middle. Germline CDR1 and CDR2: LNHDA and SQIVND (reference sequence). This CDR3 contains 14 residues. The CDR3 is CASSPPGLTNIQYF. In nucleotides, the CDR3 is TGTGCCAGTAGTCCCCCGGGTCTGACAAACATTCAGTACTTC.

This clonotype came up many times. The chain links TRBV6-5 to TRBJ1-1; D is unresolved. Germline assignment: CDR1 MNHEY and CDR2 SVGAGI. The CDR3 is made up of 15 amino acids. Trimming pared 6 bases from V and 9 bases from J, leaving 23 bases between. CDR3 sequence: CASRPSDGTQNQAFF. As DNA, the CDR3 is TGTGCCAGCAGGCCCTCGGACGGCACACAGAACCAAGCTTTCTTT.

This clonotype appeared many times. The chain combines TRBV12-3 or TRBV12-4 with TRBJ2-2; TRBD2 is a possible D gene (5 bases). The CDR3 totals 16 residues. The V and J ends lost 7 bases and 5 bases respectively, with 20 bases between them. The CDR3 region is CASTPSRESETGELFF. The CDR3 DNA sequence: TGTGCCAGCACCCCCAGTCGGGAAAGCGAAACCGGGGAGCTGTTTTTT.

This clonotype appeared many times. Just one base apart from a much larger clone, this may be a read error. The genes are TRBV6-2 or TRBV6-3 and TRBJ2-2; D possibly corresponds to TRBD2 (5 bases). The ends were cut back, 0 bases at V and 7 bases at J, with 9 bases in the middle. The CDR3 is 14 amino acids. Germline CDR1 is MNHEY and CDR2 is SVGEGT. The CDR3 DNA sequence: TGTGCCAGCAGTTACTCGAGAGGGTTCGGGGAGCTGTTTTTT. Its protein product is CASSYSRGFGELFF.

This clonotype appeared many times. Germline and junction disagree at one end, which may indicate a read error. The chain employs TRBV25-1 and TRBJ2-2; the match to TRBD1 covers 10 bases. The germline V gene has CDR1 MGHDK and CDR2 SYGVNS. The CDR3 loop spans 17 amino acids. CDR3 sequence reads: CAGRSLGTGDNTGELFF. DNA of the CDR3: TGTGCCGGCAGGTCCTTGGGGACAGGGGATAACACCGGGGAGCTGTTTTTT.

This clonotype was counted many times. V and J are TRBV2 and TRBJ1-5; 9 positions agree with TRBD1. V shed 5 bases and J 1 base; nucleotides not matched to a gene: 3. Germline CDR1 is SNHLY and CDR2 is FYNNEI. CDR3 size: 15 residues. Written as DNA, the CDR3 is TGTGCCAGCAGTAGGACAGGGGTCAGCAATCAGCCCCAGCATTTT. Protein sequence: CASSRTGVSNQPQHF. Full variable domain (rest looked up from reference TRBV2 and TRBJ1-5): EPEVTQTPSHQVTQMGQEVILRCVPISNHLYFYWYRQILGQKVEFLVSFYNNEISEKSEIFDDQFSVERPDGSNFTLKIRSTKLEDSAMYFCASSRTGVSNQPQHFGDGTRLSIL.

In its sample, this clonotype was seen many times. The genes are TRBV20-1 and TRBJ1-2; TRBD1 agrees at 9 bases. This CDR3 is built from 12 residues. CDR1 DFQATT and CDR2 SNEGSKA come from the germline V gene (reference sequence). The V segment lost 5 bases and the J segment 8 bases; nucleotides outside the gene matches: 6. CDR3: CSAHGTGRGYTF. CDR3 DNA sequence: TGCAGTGCTCACGGGACAGGGCGAGGCTACACCTTC.

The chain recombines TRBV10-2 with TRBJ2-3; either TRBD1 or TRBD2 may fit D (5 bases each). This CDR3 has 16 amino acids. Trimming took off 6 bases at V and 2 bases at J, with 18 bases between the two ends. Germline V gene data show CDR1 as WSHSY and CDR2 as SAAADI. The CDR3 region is CASRGTQGRFTDTQYF. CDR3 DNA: TGCGCCAGCAGGGGTACTCAGGGACGATTCACAGATACGCAGTATTTT.

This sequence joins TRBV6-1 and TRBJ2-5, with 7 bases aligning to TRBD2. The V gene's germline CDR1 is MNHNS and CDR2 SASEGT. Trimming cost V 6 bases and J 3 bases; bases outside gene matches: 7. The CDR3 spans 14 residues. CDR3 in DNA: TGTGCCAGCAGCCCCAATCTAGCGGAAGAGACCCAGTACTTC. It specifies CASSPNLAEETQYF.

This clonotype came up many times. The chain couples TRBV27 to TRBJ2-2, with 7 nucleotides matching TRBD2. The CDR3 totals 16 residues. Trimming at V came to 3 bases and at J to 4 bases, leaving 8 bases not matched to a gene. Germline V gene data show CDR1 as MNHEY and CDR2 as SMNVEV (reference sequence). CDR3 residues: CASSFEGGSVTGELFF. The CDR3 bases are TGTGCCAGCAGTTTTGAGGGCGGGAGCGTCACCGGGGAGCTGTTTTTT.

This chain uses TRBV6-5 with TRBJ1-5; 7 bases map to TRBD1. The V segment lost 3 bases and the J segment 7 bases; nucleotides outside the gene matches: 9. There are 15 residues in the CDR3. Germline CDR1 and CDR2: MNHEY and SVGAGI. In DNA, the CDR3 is TGTGCCAGCAGTTATTCACAGGGGCGGGGGCAGCCCCAGCATTTT. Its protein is CASSYSQGRGQPQHF.

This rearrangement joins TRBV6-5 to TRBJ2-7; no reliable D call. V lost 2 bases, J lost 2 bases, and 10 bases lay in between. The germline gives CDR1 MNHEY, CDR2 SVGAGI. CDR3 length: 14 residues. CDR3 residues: CASSYAQVTYEQYF. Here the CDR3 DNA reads TGTGCCAGCAGTTACGCCCAGGTAACCTACGAGCAGTACTTC.

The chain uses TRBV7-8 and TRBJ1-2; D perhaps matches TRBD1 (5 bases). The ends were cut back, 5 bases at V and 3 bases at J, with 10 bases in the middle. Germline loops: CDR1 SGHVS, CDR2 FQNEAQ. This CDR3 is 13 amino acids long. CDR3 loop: CASSMGPDYGYTF. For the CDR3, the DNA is TGTGCCAGCAGCATGGGACCTGACTATGGCTACACCTTC.

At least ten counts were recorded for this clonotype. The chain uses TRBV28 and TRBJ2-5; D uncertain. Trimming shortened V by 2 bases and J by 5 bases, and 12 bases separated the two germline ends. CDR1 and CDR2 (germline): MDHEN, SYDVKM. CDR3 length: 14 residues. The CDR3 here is CASSLIPSRETQYF. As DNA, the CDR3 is TGTGCCAGCAGTTTAATCCCCAGTAGGGAGACCCAGTACTTC.

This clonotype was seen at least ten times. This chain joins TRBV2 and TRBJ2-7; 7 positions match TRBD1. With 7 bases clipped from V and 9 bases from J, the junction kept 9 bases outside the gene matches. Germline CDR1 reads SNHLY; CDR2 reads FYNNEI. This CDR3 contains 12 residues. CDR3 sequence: CASTLTGRGQYF. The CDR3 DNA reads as TGTGCCAGCACCTTGACAGGGAGAGGGCAGTACTTC.

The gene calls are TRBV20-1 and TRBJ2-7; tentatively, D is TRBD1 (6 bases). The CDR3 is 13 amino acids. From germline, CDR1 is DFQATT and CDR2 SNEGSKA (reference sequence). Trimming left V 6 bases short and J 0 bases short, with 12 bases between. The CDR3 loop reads CSATRDNSYEQYF. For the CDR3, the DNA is TGCAGTGCGACCAGGGACAACTCCTACGAGCAGTACTTC.

In nucleotides, the CDR3 is TGTGCCAGCAAAGGCCTAGCGGGAGGGGAGACCCAGTACTTC. This encodes CASKGLAGGETQYF. J is TRBJ2-5 and V is TRBV11-2, with 12 bases that match TRBD2. V trimming: 7 bases; J trimming: 5 bases; junction bases outside the gene matches: 5. The CDR3 covers 14 residues. CDR1 and CDR2 from the germline V gene are SGHAT and FQNNGV. Full variable domain (remainder filled in from reference TRBV11-2 and TRBJ2-5): EAGVAQSPRYKIIEKRQSVAFWCNPISGHATLYWYQQILGQGPKLLIQFQNNGVVDDSQLPKDRFSAERLKGVDSTLKIQPAKLEDSAVYLCASKGLAGGETQYFGPGTRLLVL.

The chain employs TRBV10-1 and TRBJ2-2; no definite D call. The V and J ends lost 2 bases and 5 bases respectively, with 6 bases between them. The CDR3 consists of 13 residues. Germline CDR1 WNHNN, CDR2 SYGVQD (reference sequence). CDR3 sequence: CASSETRTGELFF. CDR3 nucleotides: TGCGCCAGCAGTGAGACGAGGACCGGGGAGCTGTTTTTT.

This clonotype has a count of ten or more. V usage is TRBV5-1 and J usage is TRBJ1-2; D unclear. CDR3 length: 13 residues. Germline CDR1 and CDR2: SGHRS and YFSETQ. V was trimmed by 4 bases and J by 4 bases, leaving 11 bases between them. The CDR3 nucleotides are TGCGCCAGCAGCCCCTCGACGACCTATGGCTACACCTTC. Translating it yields CASSPSTTYGYTF.

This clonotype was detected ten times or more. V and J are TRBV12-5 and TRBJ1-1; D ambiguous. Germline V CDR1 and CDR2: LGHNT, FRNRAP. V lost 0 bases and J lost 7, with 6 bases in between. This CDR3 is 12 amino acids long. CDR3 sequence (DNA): TGTGCTAGTGGTTTGGTGGAAGGTGAAGCTTTCTTT. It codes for CASGLVEGEAFF.

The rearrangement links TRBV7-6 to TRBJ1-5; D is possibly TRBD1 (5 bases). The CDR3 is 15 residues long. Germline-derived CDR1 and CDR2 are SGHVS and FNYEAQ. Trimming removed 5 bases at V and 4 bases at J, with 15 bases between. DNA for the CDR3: TGTGCCAGCAGCCCAAGGGCGGGACTTAATCAGCCCCAGCATTTT. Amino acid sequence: CASSPRAGLNQPQHF.